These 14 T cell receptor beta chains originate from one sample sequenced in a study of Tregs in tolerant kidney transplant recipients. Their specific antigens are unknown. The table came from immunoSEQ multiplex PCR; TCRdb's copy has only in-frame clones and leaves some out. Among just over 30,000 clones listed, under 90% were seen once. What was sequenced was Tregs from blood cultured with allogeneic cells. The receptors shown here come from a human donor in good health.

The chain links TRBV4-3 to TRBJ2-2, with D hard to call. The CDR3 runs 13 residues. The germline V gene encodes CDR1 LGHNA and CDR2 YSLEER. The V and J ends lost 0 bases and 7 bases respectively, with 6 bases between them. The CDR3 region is CASSQDGHGELFF. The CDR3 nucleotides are TGCGCCAGCAGCCAAGATGGGCACGGGGAGCTGTTTTTT.

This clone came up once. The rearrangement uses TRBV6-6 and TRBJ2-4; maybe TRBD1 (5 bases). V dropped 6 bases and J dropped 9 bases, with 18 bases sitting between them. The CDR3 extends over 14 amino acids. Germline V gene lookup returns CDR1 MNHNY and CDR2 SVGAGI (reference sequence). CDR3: CASRSTGPSSIQYF. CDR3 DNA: TGTGCCAGCAGGTCAACAGGTCCCTCAAGCATTCAGTACTTC.

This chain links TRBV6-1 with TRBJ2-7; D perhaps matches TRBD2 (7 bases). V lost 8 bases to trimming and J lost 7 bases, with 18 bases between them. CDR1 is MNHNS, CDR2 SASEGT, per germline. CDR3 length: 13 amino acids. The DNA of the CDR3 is TGTGCCAGCCGATCCCGGGGGGCAGGGGAGCAGTACTTC. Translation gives CASRSRGAGEQYF.

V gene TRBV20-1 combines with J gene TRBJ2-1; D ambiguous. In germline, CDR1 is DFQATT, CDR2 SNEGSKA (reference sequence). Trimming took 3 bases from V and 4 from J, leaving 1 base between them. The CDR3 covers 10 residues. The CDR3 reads CSASYNEQFF. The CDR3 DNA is TGCAGTGCTAGTTACAATGAGCAGTTCTTC.

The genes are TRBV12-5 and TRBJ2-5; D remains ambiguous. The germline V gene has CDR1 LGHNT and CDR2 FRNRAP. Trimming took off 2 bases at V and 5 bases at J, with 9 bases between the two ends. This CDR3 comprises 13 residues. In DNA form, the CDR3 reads TGTGCTAGTGGTTTGTCGTTTTCGGAGACCCAGTACTTC. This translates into CASGLSFSETQYF.

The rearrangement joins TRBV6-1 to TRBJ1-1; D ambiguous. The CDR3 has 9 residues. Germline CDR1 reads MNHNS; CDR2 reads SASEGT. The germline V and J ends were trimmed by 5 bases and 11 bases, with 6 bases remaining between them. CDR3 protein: CASSYYAFF. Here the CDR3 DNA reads TGTGCCAGCAGTTATTATGCTTTCTTT.

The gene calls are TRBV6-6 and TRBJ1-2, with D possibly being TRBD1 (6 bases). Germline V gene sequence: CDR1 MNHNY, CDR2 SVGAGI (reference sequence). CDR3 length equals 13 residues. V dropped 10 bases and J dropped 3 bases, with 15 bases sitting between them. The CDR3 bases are TGTGCCACCAAACAGGGACTTGACTATGGCTACACCTTC. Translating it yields CATKQGLDYGYTF.

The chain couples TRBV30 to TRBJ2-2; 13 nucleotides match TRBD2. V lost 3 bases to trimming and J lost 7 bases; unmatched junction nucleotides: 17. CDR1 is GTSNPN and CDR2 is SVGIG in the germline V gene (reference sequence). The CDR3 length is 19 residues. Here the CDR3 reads CAWRQGLGLAGSFNGELFF. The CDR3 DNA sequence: TGTGCCTGGAGGCAGGGGTTGGGACTAGCGGGGTCCTTCAACGGGGAGCTGTTTTTT.

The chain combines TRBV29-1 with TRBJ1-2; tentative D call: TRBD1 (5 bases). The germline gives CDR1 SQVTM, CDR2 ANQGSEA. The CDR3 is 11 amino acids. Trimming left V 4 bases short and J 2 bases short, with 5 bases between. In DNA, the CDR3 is TGCAGCGTTGGGACAAACTATGGCTACACCTTC. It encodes CSVGTNYGYTF.

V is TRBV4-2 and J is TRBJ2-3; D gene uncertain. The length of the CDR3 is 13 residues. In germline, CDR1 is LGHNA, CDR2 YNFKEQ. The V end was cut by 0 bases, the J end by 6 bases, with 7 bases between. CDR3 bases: TGTGCCAGCAGCCAAGATCCGACCGATACGCAGTATTTT. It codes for CASSQDPTDTQYF.

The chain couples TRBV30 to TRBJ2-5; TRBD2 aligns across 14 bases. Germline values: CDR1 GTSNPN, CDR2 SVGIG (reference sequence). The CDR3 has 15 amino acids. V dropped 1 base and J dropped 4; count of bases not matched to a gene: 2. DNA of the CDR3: TGTGCCTGGAGTGGACTAGCGGGAGGGCCAGAGACCCAGTACTTC. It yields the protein CAWSGLAGGPETQYF.

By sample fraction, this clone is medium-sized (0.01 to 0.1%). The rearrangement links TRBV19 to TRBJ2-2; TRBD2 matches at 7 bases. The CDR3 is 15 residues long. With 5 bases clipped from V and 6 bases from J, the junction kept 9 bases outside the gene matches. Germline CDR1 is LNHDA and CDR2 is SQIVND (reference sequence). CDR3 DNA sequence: TGTGCCAGTAGTCCCTCAACGGGAGGTCCCGGGGAGCTGTTTTTT. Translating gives CASSPSTGGPGELFF.

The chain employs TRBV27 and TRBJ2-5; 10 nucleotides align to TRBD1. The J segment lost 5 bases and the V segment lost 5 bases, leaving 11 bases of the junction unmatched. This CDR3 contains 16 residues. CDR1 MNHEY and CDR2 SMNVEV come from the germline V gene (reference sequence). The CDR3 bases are TGTGCCAGCAGTCCATTCGTGGGGACAGGGGTTGAGACCCAGTACTTC. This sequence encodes CASSPFVGTGVETQYF.

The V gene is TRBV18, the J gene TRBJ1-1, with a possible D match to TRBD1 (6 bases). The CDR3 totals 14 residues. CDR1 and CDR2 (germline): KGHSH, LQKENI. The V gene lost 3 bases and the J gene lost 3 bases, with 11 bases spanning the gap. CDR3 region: CASSPAPGDTEAFF. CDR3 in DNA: TGTGCCAGCTCACCCGCCCCAGGGGACACTGAAGCTTTCTTT.